These 24 T cell receptor beta chains share one sample of origin, sequenced in a study of radiation and T cells in renal cell carcinoma. Libraries were prepared by immunoSEQ multiplex PCR; TCRdb keeps only in-frame clonotypes and omits some of them. The sample yields 87,000 or so clones, about 88% seen once. The time point here: baseline pretreatment blood. The treatment: 15 Gy SBRT to primary tumor, nephrectomy 4 weeks later. The source material was blood, sampled from a patient whose treatment included radiotherapy and nephrectomy. Every receptor here comes from a man aged 50 to 59 with renal cell carcinoma.

The chain carries TRBV9 and TRBJ2-3; D ambiguous. Germline V CDR1 and CDR2: SGDLS, YYNGEE. The V end was cut by 0 bases, the J end by 1 base, with 9 bases between. This CDR3 region has 15 residues. This CDR3 is CASSVGLAGTDTQYF. The CDR3 DNA is TGTGCCAGCAGCGTAGGACTGGCTGGCACAGATACGCAGTATTTT.

The chain links TRBV7-2 to TRBJ2-2, with 7 bases lining up with TRBD2. Germline CDR1 SGHTA, CDR2 FQGNSA. Trimming took 1 base from V and 1 from J; bases not matched to a gene: 3. The length of the CDR3 is 16 residues. CDR3 loop: CASSLGQRGNTGELFF. The CDR3 DNA reads TGTGCCAGCAGCTTAGGCCAGCGGGGGAACACCGGGGAGCTGTTTTTT.

Notes on this clone: Germline and junction disagree at one end, which may indicate a read error. This sequence joins TRBV7-7 and TRBJ2-5, with TRBD2 matching 16 bases. This CDR3 comprises 20 residues. Germline CDR1 reads SSHAT; CDR2 reads FNYEAQ (reference sequence). The CDR3 sequence is CASSLVSGTSGGALSETQYF. DNA of the CDR3: TGTGCTAGCAGCTTAGTCTCCGGGACTAGCGGGGGGGCCTTATCGGAGACCCAGTACTTC. The whole variable domain, filled in from reference TRBV7-7 and TRBJ2-5, reads GAGVSQSPRYKVTKRGQDVTLRCDPISSHATLYWYQQALGQGPEFLTYFNYEAQPDKSGLPSDRFSAERPEGSISTLTIQRTEQRDSAMYRCASSLVSGTSGGALSETQYFGPGTRLLVL.

The chain uses TRBV5-1 and TRBJ1-1; a possible D gene is TRBD1 (5 bases). Per germline, CDR1 SGHRS and CDR2 YFSETQ. The CDR3 runs 13 residues. Trimming removed 0 bases from V and 7 bases from J, with 10 bases in between. The chain's CDR3 is CASSLGQTNEAFF. The CDR3 DNA follows: TGCGCCAGCAGCTTGGGACAGACGAATGAAGCTTTCTTT.

The chain couples TRBV6-6 to TRBJ2-2; TRBD2 might be the D (6 bases). V gave up 2 bases and J gave up 6 bases, with 13 bases separating them. Germline V lookup: CDR1 MNHNY, CDR2 SVGAGI (reference sequence). This CDR3 has 15 residues. In DNA, the CDR3 is TGTGCCAGCAGTTACCGGGACTTCGAGTCCGGGGAGCTGTTTTTT. Translating gives CASSYRDFESGELFF.

The gene calls are TRBV2 and TRBJ2-5; 8 bases agree with TRBD2. The CDR3 covers 12 residues. Germline CDR1 and CDR2: SNHLY and FYNNEI. The trim removed 1 base at V and 14 bases at J, leaving 6 bases unmatched. Here the CDR3 DNA reads TGTGCCAGCAGTGAAGAAGGGGGACTAGGCTACTTC. This gives the protein CASSEEGGLGYF.

The chain joins TRBV11-2 to TRBJ2-3; 7 positions agree with TRBD2. The CDR3 length is 14 residues. V was clipped by 3 bases and J by 0 bases; unmatched bases: 0. Germline CDR1 and CDR2: SGHAT and FQNNGV. The CDR3 sequence is CASSFSGSTDTQYF. The CDR3 nucleotides are TGTGCCAGCAGCTTTAGCGGGAGCACAGATACGCAGTATTTT.

CDR3 in amino acids: CASSQGGGGAHETQYF. The CDR3 bases are TGCGCCAGCAGCCAAGGCGGCGGGGGGGCCCATGAGACCCAGTACTTC. This chain links TRBV4-1 with TRBJ2-5; TRBD2 matches 9 bases. CDR3 length: 16 residues. J gave up 5 bases and V 1 base, and 8 bases lay outside the gene matches. Germline lookup yields CDR1 MGHRA and CDR2 YSYEKL.

This sequence joins TRBV5-4 and TRBJ2-5; 12 nucleotides align to TRBD2. The junction had 2 bases not matched to a gene; V was cut back by 3 bases and J by 5 bases. The CDR3 has 14 amino acids. Germline CDR1 SGHNT, CDR2 YYREEE (reference sequence). CDR3 in DNA: TGTGCCAGCAGCTCGACTAGCGGGAGCGAGACCCAGTACTTC. As protein: CASSSTSGSETQYF.

A word on this clone: Mismatch with germline at one junction end may stem from a read error. The chain couples TRBV2 to TRBJ2-1; no firm D call. Per germline, CDR1 SNHLY and CDR2 FYNNEI. The CDR3 extends over 13 amino acids. The CDR3 sequence: CVSSFSGDGEQFF. DNA for the CDR3: TGTGTCAGCAGTTTCAGTGGCGATGGTGAGCAGTTCTTC.

This sequence joins TRBV29-1 and TRBJ1-2; D is perhaps TRBD1 (6 bases). The V end was cut by 4 bases, the J end by 7 bases, with 16 bases between. This CDR3 comprises 13 residues. In germline, CDR1 is SQVTM, CDR2 ANQGSEA. CDR3 sequence (DNA): TGCAGCGTTGTCCCAGGGGCGATCGGTGGCTACACCTTC. This codes for CSVVPGAIGGYTF. The variable domain in full, with the rest retrieved from reference TRBV29-1 and TRBJ1-2, is SAVISQKPSRDICQRGTSLTIQCQVDSQVTMMFWYRQQPGQSLTLIATANQGSEATYESGFVIDKFPISRPNLTFSTLTVSNMSPEDSSIYLCSVVPGAIGGYTFGSGTRLTVV.

V and J are TRBV6-6 and TRBJ2-7, with unresolved D. The CDR3 has 13 amino acids. The germline CDR1 and CDR2 sequences are MNHNY and SVGAGI (reference sequence). The germline V and J ends were trimmed by 7 bases and 0 bases, with 10 bases remaining between them. The DNA for the CDR3 is TGTGCCAGCAACATGGTCGTCTCCTACGAGCAGTACTTC. Translation gives CASNMVVSYEQYF.

The J gene is TRBJ2-3, the V gene TRBV18; D is unresolved. Germline V CDR1 and CDR2: KGHSH, LQKENI. CDR3 size: 16 residues. V dropped 0 bases and J dropped 1 base, with 11 bases sitting between them. In DNA, the CDR3 is TGTGCCAGCTCACCACCGGAAGGGAAGGGCACAGATACGCAGTATTTT. Its translation is CASSPPEGKGTDTQYF. The full variable domain, completed using reference TRBV18 and TRBJ2-3, is NAGVMQNPRHLVRRRGQEARLRCSPMKGHSHVYWYRQLPEEGLKFMVYLQKENIIDESGMPKERFSAEFPKEGPSILRIQQVVRGDSAAYFCASSPPEGKGTDTQYFGPGTRLTVL.

The genes are TRBV5-1 and TRBJ2-7; unclear D gene. Germline values: CDR1 SGHRS, CDR2 YFSETQ. This CDR3 has 12 residues. V was trimmed by 4 bases and J by 2 bases, leaving 7 bases between them. CDR3 sequence: CASSGMTYEQYF. For the CDR3, the DNA is TGCGCCAGCAGCGGGATGACCTACGAGCAGTACTTC.

This clone was detected only a few times. This rearrangement joins TRBV19 to TRBJ2-1; no firm D call. Germline CDR1 and CDR2: LNHDA and SQIVND (reference sequence). This CDR3 comprises 11 residues. Trimming cost V 3 bases and J 6 bases, with 3 bases left between them. DNA of the CDR3: TGTGCCAGTAGTATCATCAATGAGCAGTTCTTC. This codes for CASSIINEQFF.

V gene TRBV6-5 combines with J gene TRBJ1-5; D remains ambiguous. Germline V gene lookup returns CDR1 MNHEY and CDR2 SVGAGI. The CDR3 is 14 residues long. The germline V and J ends were trimmed by 9 bases and 4 bases, with 16 bases remaining between them. CDR3 sequence reads: CARGPGCQNQPQHF. CDR3 bases: TGTGCCAGGGGCCCCGGGTGCCAGAATCAGCCCCAGCATTTT.

The chain uses TRBV28 and TRBJ2-5; 7 bases are a match to TRBD1. V lost 8 bases, J lost 2 bases, and 8 bases stayed unmatched. Per germline, CDR1 MDHEN and CDR2 SYDVKM. The CDR3 runs to 14 residues. The CDR3 DNA reads TGTGCCAGCGGCTCACAGGGACAGCAAGAGACCCAGTACTTC. Protein product: CASGSQGQQETQYF.

The genes are TRBV28 and TRBJ1-5, with D unresolved. CDR1 MDHEN and CDR2 SYDVKM come from the germline V gene. This CDR3 region has 12 residues. V was pared by 5 bases and J by 6 bases, with 8 bases between. CDR3 DNA: TGTGCCAGCAGTCTCCTCGGTCAGCCCCAGCATTTT. Translating it yields CASSLLGQPQHF.

This chain uses TRBV18 with TRBJ2-2, with a weak D call TRBD1 (6 bases). Germline V gene sequence: CDR1 KGHSH, CDR2 LQKENI. Trimming removed 3 bases at V and 0 bases at J, with 11 bases between. This CDR3 contains 16 residues. The CDR3 here is CASSPTRTANTGELFF. CDR3 nucleotide sequence: TGTGCCAGCTCACCCACGAGGACAGCGAACACCGGGGAGCTGTTTTTT.

The chain recombines TRBV25-1 with TRBJ2-1; 7 positions agree with TRBD1. CDR3 size: 14 residues. V shed 7 bases, J shed 8 bases, and the junction held 11 bases outside the gene matches. Germline CDR1 reads MGHDK; CDR2 reads SYGVNS. The CDR3 is CASTADRARDEQFF. CDR3 nucleotide sequence: TGTGCCAGCACCGCAGACAGGGCGCGGGATGAGCAGTTCTTC.

The chain joins TRBV7-3 to TRBJ1-2, with unresolved D. This CDR3 spans 13 amino acids. Germline CDR1 reads SGHTA; CDR2 reads FQGTGA. V lost 5 bases to trimming and J lost 6 bases, with 13 bases between them. In DNA, the CDR3 is TGTGCCAGCAGCCCAAACTCGGGTAATGGCTACACCTTC. Its translation: CASSPNSGNGYTF. Together with reference TRBV7-3 and TRBJ1-2, the CDR3 gives the full variable domain: GAGVSQTPSNKVTEKGKYVELRCDPISGHTALYWYRQSLGQGPEFLIYFQGTGAADDSGLPNDRFFAVRPEGSVSTLKIQRTERGDSAVYLCASSPNSGNGYTFGSGTRLTVV.

This chain links TRBV19 with TRBJ2-2; 10 bases fit TRBD1. This CDR3 is built from 15 residues. Germline values: CDR1 LNHDA, CDR2 SQIVND (reference sequence). Trimming at V came to 9 bases and at J to 4 bases, leaving 8 bases not matched to a gene. The DNA for the CDR3 is TGTGCCAGATTGAGAAGGGACAGGGGCACCGGGGAGCTGTTTTTT. This sequence encodes CARLRRDRGTGELFF.

The V call is TRBV5-6, the J call TRBJ2-5; D remains unclear. Germline lookup yields CDR1 SGHDT and CDR2 YYEEEE. This CDR3 contains 13 residues. The ends were cut back, 0 bases at V and 5 bases at J, with 8 bases in the middle. The CDR3 reads CASSLVSGETQYF. The CDR3 bases are TGTGCCAGCAGCTTGGTCTCCGGGGAGACCCAGTACTTC.

This clone was seen once. The chain combines TRBV29-1 with TRBJ2-3; D not certain. The length of the CDR3 is 13 residues. The germline CDR1 and CDR2 sequences are SQVTM and ANQGSEA. The V end lost 4 bases, the J end lost 4 bases, and 12 bases lay between the germline ends. CDR3 nucleotides: TGCAGCGTTGTTATTAGCCGGGCAGATACGCAGTATTTT. Its protein is CSVVISRADTQYF.